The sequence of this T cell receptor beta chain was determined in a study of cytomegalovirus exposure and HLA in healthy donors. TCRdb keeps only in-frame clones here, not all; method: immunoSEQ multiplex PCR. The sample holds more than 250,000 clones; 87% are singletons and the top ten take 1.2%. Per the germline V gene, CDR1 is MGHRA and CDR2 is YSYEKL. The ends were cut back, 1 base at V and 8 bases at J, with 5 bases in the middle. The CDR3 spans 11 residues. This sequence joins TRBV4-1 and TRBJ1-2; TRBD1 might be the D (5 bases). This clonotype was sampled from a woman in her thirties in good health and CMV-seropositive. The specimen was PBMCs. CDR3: CASSQGGGYTF. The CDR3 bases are TGCGCCAGCAGCCAAGGGGGCGGCTACACCTTC.